This T cell receptor (beta chain) was sequenced during a study of CD8 T cells in ankylosing spondylitis. The study, taken as a whole, reports: Reactive arthritis synovial fluid and blood previously showed some of these motif variants. A motif in TCR beta, a set of under ten highly homologous variants, appeared characteristic of ankylosing spondylitis blood. In ankylosing spondylitis patients, matched synovial fluid reportedly showed significant enrichment of disease-linked clones.

Construction of TCR beta libraries was performed using quantitative 5'-RACE with molecular barcodes. TCRdb ran MiXCR on the 5' RACE reads and lists one entry per CDR3 protein. The repertoire holds roughly 450,000 distinct CDR3 sequences, with roughly 26% as singletons. V dropped 3 bases and J dropped 8 bases, with 12 bases sitting between them. Germline V CDR1 and CDR2: KGHDR, SFDVKD. The CDR3 length is 14 residues. Regarding this clonotype: The target antigen is unknown.

Sequencing used blood, either unsorted or a sorted T cell fraction (not recorded which). The receptor was isolated from a male donor with ankylosing spondylitis. The chain couples TRBV24-1 to TRBJ1-4, with D maybe TRBD1 (5 bases). The DNA of the CDR3 is TGTGCCACCAGTGATGCCTCGGGGGAGGAAAAACTGTTTTTT. It is translated as CATSDASGEEKLFF.